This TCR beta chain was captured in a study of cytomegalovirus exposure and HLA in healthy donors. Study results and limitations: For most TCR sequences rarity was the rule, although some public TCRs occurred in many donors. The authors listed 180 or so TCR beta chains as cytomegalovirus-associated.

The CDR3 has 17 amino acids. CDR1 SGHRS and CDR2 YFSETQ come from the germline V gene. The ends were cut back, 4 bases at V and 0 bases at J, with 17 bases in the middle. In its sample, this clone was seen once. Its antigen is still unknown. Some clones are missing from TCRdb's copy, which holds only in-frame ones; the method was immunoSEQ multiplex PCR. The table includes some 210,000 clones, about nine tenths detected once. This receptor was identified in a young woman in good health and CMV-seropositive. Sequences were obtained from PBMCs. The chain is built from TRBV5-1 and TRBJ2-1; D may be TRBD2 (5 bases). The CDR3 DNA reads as TGCGCCAGCAGCCGCGGACTCGCGGCGAGCTCCTACAATGAGCAGTTCTTC. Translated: CASSRGLAASSYNEQFF.